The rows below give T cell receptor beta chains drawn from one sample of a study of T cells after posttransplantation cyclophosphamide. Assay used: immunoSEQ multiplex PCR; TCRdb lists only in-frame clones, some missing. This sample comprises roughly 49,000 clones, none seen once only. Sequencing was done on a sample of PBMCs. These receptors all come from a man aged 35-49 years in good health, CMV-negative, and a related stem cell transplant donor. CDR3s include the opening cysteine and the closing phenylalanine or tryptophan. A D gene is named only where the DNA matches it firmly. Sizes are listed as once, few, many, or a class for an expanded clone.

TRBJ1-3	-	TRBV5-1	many	CASSLMWGPGNTIYF	TGCGCCAGCAGCTTGATGTGGGGCCCTGGAAACACCATATATTTT
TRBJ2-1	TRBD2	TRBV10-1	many	CASSEGLAGDNEQFF	TGCGCCAGCAGTGAAGGACTAGCGGGAGACAATGAGCAGTTCTTC
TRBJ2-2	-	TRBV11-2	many	CASSLDLGAANSAGELFF	TGTGCCAGCAGCTTAGATTTGGGGGCAGCCAACTCCGCCGGGGAGCTGTTTTTT
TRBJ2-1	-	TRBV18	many	CASSPTWRGSYNEQFF	TGTGCCAGCTCACCGACGTGGAGGGGCTCCTACAATGAGCAGTTCTTC
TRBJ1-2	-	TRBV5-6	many	CASRREYGYTF	TGTGCCAGCAGGCGTGAGTATGGCTACACCTTC
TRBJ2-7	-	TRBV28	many	CASSLGTPYEQYF	TGTGCCAGCAGTTTAGGGACACCTTACGAGCAGTACTTC
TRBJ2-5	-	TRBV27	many	CASSLSRRVGETQYF	TGTGCCAGCAGTTTATCTAGACGGGTCGGAGAGACCCAGTACTTC
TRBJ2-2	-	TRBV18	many	CASSPAPSGLNTGELFF	TGTGCCAGCTCACCAGCTCCCAGCGGACTTAACACCGGGGAGCTGTTTTTT
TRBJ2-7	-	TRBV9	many	CASSVGGLSYEQYF	TGTGCCAGCAGCGTAGGTGGGCTCTCCTACGAGCAGTACTTC
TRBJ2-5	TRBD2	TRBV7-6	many	CASSLFGDLGLAEETQYF	TGTGCCAGCAGCTTATTTGGGGATTTGGGACTAGCGGAAGAGACCCAGTACTTC
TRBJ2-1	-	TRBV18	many	CASSPGATYNEQFF	TGTGCCAGCTCACCAGGGGCGACTTACAATGAGCAGTTCTTC
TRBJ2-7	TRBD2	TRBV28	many	CASSALGLTYEQYF	TGTGCCAGCAGCGCACTGGGACTAACCTACGAGCAGTACTTC
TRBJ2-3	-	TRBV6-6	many	CASSYSKEGLNTQYF	TGTGCCAGCAGTTACTCGAAGGAGGGGCTAAATACGCAGTATTTT
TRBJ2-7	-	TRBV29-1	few	CSVAPQANEQYF	TGCAGCGTCGCGCCACAGGCCAACGAGCAGTACTTC
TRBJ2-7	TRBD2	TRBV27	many	CASSPGTTFQGNEQYF	TGTGCCAGCAGTCCCGGGACTACATTTCAAGGGAACGAGCAGTACTTC
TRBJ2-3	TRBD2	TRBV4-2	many	CASSPRLAISTDTQYF	TGTGCCAGCAGCCCACGACTAGCGATTAGCACAGATACGCAGTATTTT
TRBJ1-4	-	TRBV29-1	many	CSALNEKLFF	TGCAGCGCCCTAAATGAAAAACTGTTTTTT
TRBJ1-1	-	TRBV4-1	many	CASSQEGSPIEAFF	TGCGCCAGCAGCCAAGAGGGGAGTCCAATTGAAGCTTTCTTT
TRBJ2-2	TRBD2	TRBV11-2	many	CASSLPGREEGNTGELFF	TGTGCCAGCAGCCTGCCGGGGCGGGAGGAGGGGAACACCGGGGAGCTGTTTTTT
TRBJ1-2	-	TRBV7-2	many	CASSLGGANYGYTF	TGTGCCAGCAGCTTAGGGGGGGCTAACTATGGCTACACCTTC
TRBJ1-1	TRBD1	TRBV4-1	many	CASSQGTATEAFF	TGCGCCAGCAGCCAGGGGACAGCGACTGAAGCTTTCTTT
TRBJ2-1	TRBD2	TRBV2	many	CASSGGLAGHNEQFF	TGTGCCAGCAGTGGAGGACTAGCGGGGCACAATGAGCAGTTCTTC
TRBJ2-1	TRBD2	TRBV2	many	CASGVLADNEQFF	TGTGCCAGCGGGGTACTAGCGGACAATGAGCAGTTCTTC
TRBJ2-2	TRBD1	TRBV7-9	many	CASTDRVDTGELFF	TGTGCCAGCACAGACAGGGTGGACACCGGGGAGCTGTTTTTT